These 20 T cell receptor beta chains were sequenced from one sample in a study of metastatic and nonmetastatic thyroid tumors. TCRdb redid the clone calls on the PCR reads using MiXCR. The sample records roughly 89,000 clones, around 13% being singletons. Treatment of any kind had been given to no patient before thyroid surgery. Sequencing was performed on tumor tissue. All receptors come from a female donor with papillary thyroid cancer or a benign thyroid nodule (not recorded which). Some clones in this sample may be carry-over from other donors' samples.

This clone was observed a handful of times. In DNA, the CDR3 is TGTGCCAGCAAAGGACTAGCGGGACCTAAATTTTACAATGAGCAGTTCTTC. Amino acids: CASKGLAGPKFYNEQFF. V is TRBV28 and J is TRBJ2-1, with 12 bases identical to TRBD2. The CDR3 consists of 17 residues. V was pared by 7 bases and J by 4 bases, with 11 bases of the junction left unmatched. Germline assignment: CDR1 MDHEN and CDR2 SYDVKM. The complete variable domain, with remaining parts taken from reference TRBV28 and TRBJ2-1, reads DVKVTQSSRYLVKRTGEKVFLECVQDMDHENMFWYRQDPGLGLRLIYFSYDVKMKEKGDIPEGYSVSREKKERFSLILESASTNQTSMYLCASKGLAGPKFYNEQFFGPGTRLTVL.

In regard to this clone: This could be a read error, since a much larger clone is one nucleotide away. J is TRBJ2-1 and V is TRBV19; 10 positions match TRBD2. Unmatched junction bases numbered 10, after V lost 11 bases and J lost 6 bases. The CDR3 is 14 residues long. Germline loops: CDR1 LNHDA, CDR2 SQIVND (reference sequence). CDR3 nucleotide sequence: TGTGCCTCCACGGGAGCGGGAGGGCCCAATGAGCAGTTCTTC. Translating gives CASTGAGGPNEQFF.

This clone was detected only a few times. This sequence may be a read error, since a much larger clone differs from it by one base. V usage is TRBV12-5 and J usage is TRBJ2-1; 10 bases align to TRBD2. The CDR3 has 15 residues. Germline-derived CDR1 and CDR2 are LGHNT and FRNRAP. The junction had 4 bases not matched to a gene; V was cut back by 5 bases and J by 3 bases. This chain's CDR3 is CASGRSGRVYNEQFF. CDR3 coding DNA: TGTGCTAGTGGTAGGAGCGGGAGGGTCTACAATGAGCAGTTCTTC.

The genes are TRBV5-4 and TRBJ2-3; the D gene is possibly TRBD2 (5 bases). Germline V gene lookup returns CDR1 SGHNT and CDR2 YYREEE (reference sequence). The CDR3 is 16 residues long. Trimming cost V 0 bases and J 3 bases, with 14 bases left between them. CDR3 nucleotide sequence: TGTGCCAGCAGCTTGGTCGGCCTTGGGAGAACAGATACGCAGTATTTT. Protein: CASSLVGLGRTDTQYF.

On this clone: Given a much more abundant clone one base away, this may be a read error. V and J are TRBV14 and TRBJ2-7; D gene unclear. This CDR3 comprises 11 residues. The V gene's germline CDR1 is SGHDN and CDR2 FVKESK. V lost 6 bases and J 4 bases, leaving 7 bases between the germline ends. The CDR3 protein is CASRRGYEQYF. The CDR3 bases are TGTGCCAGCAGACGAGGTTACGAGCAGTACTTC.

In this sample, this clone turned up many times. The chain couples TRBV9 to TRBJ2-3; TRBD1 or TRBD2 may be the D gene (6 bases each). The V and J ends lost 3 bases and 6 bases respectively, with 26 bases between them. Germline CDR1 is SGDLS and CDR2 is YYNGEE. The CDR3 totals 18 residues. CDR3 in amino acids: CASSAGAGHGGIGDTQYF. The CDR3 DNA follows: TGTGCCAGCAGCGCCGGCGCGGGACACGGGGGCATTGGGGATACGCAGTATTTT.

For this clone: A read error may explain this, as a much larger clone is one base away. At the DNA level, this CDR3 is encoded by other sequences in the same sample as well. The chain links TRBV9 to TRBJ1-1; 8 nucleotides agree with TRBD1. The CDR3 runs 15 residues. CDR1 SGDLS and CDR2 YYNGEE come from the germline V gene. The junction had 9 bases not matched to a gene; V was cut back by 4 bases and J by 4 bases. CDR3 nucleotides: TGTGCCAGCAGCCCCCACGTTACAGGGGGCACTGAAGCTTTCTTT. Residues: CASSPHVTGGTEAFF.

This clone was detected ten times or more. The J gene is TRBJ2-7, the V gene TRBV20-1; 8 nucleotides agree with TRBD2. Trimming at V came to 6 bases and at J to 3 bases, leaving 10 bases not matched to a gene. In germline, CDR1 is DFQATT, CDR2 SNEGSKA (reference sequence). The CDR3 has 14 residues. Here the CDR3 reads CSAQSQTSVYEQYF. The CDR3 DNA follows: TGCAGTGCCCAATCCCAGACTAGCGTCTACGAGCAGTACTTC.

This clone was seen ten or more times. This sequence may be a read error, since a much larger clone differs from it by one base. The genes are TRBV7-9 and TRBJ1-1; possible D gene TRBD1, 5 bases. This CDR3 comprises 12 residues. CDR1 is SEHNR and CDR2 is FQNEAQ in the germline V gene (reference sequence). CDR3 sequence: CASSSFGTEASF. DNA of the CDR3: TGTGCCAGCAGCTCATTCGGGACTGAAGCTTCCTTT.

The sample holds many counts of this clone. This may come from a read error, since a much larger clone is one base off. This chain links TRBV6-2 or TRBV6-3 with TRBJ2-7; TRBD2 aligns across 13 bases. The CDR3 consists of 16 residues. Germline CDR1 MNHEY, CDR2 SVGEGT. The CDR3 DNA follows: TGTGCCGGCAGTTACGGGACTAGCGGGATCCCCTACGAGCAGTACTTC. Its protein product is CAGSYGTSGIPYEQYF.

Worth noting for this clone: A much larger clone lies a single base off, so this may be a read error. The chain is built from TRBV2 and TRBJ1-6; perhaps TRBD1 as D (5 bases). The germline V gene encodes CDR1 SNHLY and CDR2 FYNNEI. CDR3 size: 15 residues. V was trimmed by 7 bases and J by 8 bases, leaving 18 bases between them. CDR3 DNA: TGTGCCAGCAACCTATCCGGGACGAAGTATTCACCCCTCCACTTT. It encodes CASNLSGTKYSPLHF.

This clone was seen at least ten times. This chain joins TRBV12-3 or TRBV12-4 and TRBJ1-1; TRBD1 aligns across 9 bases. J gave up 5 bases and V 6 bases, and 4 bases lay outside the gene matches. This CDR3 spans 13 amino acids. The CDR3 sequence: CASRTGGRTEAFF. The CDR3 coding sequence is TGTGCCAGCAGGACAGGGGGGCGGACTGAAGCTTTCTTT.

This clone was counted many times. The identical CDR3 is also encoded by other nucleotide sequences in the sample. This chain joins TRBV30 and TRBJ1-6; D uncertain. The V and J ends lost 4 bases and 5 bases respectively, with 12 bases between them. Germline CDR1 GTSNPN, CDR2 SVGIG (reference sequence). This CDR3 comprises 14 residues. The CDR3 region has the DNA TGTGCCTGGATAGGGCAGTCTAATAATTCACCCCTCCACTTT. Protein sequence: CAWIGQSNNSPLHF.

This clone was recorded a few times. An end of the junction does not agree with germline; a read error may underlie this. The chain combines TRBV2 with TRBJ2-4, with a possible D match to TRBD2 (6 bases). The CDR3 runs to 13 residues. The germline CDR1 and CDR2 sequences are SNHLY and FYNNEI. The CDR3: CASSEAANSREFF. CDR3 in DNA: TGTGCCAGCAGTGAAGCTGCAAATTCACGGGAGTTCTTC.

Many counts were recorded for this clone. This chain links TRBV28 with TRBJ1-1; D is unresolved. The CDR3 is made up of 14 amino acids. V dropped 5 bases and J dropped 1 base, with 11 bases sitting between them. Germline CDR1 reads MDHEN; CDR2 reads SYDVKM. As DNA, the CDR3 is TGTGCCAGCAGTCCCCCGACACCGAACACTGAAGCTTTCTTT. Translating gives CASSPPTPNTEAFF.

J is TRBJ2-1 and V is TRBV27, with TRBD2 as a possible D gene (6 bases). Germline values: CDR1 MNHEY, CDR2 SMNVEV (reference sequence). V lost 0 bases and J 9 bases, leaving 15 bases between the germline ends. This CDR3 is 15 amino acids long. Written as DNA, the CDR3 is TGTGCCAGCAGTTTATCGTTTTATGGGGGAGGTGAGCAGTTCTTC. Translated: CASSLSFYGGGEQFF.

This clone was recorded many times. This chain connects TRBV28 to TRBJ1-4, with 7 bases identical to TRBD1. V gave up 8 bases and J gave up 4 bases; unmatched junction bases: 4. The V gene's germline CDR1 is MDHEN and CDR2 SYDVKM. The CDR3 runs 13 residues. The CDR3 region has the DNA TGTGCCAGCGTTGGGACAGTTAATGAAAAACTGTTTTTT. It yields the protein CASVGTVNEKLFF. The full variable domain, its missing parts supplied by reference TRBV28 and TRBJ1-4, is DVKVTQSSRYLVKRTGEKVFLECVQDMDHENMFWYRQDPGLGLRLIYFSYDVKMKEKGDIPEGYSVSREKKERFSLILESASTNQTSMYLCASVGTVNEKLFFGSGTQLSVL.

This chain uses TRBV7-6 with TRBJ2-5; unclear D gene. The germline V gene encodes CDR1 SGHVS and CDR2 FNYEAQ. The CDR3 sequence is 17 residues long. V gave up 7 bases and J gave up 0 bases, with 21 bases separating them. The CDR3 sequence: CASIPYLDPNYQETQYF. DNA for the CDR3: TGTGCCAGCATCCCGTACTTGGACCCAAATTACCAAGAGACCCAGTACTTC.

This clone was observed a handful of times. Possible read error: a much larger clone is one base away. This CDR3 reads CAIRPHDSEAFF. CDR3 DNA: TGTGCCATCAGGCCCCATGACAGTGAAGCTTTCTTT. The rearrangement uses TRBV10-3 and TRBJ1-1, with D possibly TRBD1 on 5 matching bases. The V gene lost 6 bases and the J gene lost 7 bases, with 12 bases spanning the gap. CDR3 size: 12 residues. From germline, CDR1 is ENHRY and CDR2 SYGVKD.

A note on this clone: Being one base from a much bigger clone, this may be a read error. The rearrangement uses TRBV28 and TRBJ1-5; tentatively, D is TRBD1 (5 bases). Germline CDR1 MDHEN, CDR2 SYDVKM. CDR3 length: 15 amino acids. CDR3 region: CVSSLGPNGNQPQHF. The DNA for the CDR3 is TGTGTCAGCAGCCTGGGACCGAATGGCAATCAGCCCCAGCATTTT.